Below are 22 T cell receptor beta chains sequenced from a single sample in a study of CD8+ T cells in alopecia areata. Regarding treatment: oral pan-JAK inhibitor, 5-10 mg twice daily. It was cDNA, reverse transcribed from extracted RNA, that served as the sequencing template. The assay was immunoSEQ multiplex PCR, and TCRdb's table has in-frame clones only and misses some. The profile covers approximately 180,000 clones, with roughly 58% appearing a single time and roughly 16% taken by the ten largest. The sample consisted of CD4+ T cells sorted from blood, taken at week 56, from a patient treated with tofacitinib. The receptors come from a human donor with alopecia areata.

This clone was seen more than once but under ten times. V gene TRBV5-1 combines with J gene TRBJ2-3; D remains ambiguous. Looked up from germline, CDR1 is SGHRS and CDR2 is YFSETQ. This CDR3 spans 11 amino acids. Trimming stripped 2 bases from V and 5 bases from J, with 3 bases between. The CDR3, as DNA: TGCGCCAGCAGCTTAGAAGATACGCAGTATTTT. This codes for CASSLEDTQYF. The whole variable domain, filled in from reference TRBV5-1 and TRBJ2-3, reads KAGVTQTPRYLIKTRGQQVTLSCSPISGHRSVSWYQQTPGQGLQFLFEYFSETQRNKGNFPGRFSGRQFSNSRSEMNVSTLELGDSALYLCASSLEDTQYFGPGTRLTVL.

This clone was found once. V and J are TRBV6-5 and TRBJ2-7; D gene uncertain. The CDR3 has 15 residues. Germline assignment: CDR1 MNHEY and CDR2 SVGAGI. V dropped 4 bases and J dropped 4 bases, with 17 bases sitting between them. CDR3 sequence reads: CASSLSTANLYEQYF. The CDR3 nucleotides are TGTGCCAGCAGTTTATCGACTGCCAATCTTTACGAGCAGTACTTC.

A single count supports this clone. CDR3 in amino acids: CASSSRAGNNQPQHF. In DNA form, the CDR3 reads TGTGCCAGCAGCTCGAGGGCGGGCAACAATCAGCCCCAGCATTTT. The gene calls are TRBV7-2 and TRBJ1-5; D not certain. The CDR3 runs to 15 residues. Between the trimmed V and J ends, which lost 4 bases and 3 bases, there was a span of 13 bases. CDR1 SGHTA and CDR2 FQGNSA come from the germline V gene.

On this clone itself: This sample includes further DNA sequences coding for the same CDR3. CDR3 residues: CASSLGLANTGELFF. The CDR3 nucleotides read TGTGCCAGCAGCTTGGGACTGGCGAACACCGGGGAGCTGTTTTTT. The J gene is TRBJ2-2, the V gene TRBV7-2, with a possible D match to TRBD2 (6 bases). The germline V gene has CDR1 SGHTA and CDR2 FQGNSA. V lost 3 bases to trimming and J lost 0 bases, with 8 bases between them. This CDR3 spans 15 amino acids. The full variable domain, with the rest looked up from reference TRBV7-2 and TRBJ2-2, is GAGVSQSPSNKVTEKGKDVELRCDPISGHTALYWYRQSLGQGLEFLIYFQGNSAPDKSGLPSDRFSAERTGGSVSTLTIQRTQQEDSAVYLCASSLGLANTGELFFGEGSRLTVL.

This clone was found once. The rearrangement links TRBV6-5 to TRBJ1-2; the D gene is possibly TRBD1 (6 bases). In germline, CDR1 is MNHEY, CDR2 SVGAGI. CDR3 length: 15 residues. Trimming removed 2 bases at V and 6 bases at J, with 16 bases between. The CDR3 here is CASSYIVGGRDGYTF. CDR3 coding DNA: TGTGCCAGCAGTTACATTGTCGGGGGCCGCGATGGCTACACCTTC.

The chain couples TRBV6-5 to TRBJ2-1, with D tentatively TRBD1 (5 bases). Germline V gives CDR1 MNHEY, CDR2 SVGAGI. This CDR3 has 12 amino acids. V lost 6 bases and J lost 15, with 18 bases in between. The CDR3 reads CASRDPMGLGFF. CDR3 nucleotide sequence: TGTGCCAGCAGGGATCCCATGGGGCTGGGGTTCTTC.

This chain links TRBV6-1 with TRBJ2-3; tentatively, D is TRBD1 (6 bases). V lost 10 bases to trimming and J lost 5 bases, with 16 bases between them. The CDR3 totals 13 residues. The germline V gene has CDR1 MNHNS and CDR2 SASEGT. The CDR3: CAIPRGYGDTQYF. The CDR3 nucleotides read TGTGCCATCCCGAGGGGGTATGGAGATACGCAGTATTTT.

V and J are TRBV10-3 and TRBJ2-3; TRBD2 aligns across 7 bases. CDR1 ENHRY and CDR2 SYGVKD come from the germline V gene. The CDR3 contains 16 residues. Trimming removed 6 bases from V and 2 bases from J; junction bases left unmatched: 11. The CDR3 region has the DNA TGTGCCATCAGGAGGGTCGCGGGGGAAAACACAGATACGCAGTATTTT. Its protein product is CAIRRVAGENTDTQYF.

The chain is built from TRBV30 and TRBJ2-3; 9 bases are a match to TRBD1. In germline, CDR1 is GTSNPN, CDR2 SVGIG (reference sequence). The V and J ends lost 3 bases and 4 bases, in that order; junction bases with no gene match: 5. The CDR3 extends over 14 amino acids. The CDR3 loop reads CAWRVTGGPDTQYF. The CDR3 nucleotides read TGTGCCTGGAGGGTGACAGGGGGGCCAGATACGCAGTATTTT.

The rearrangement links TRBV12-5 to TRBJ1-1, with D tentatively TRBD1 (5 bases). CDR1 LGHNT and CDR2 FRNRAP come from the germline V gene. Trimming took off 1 base at V and 5 bases at J, with 14 bases between the two ends. The CDR3 extends over 15 amino acids. Written as DNA, the CDR3 is TGTGCTAGTGGTTTGGCCTCGGGGCAGAGAACTGAAGCTTTCTTT. Protein sequence: CASGLASGQRTEAFF.

The rearrangement joins TRBV18 to TRBJ2-7; either TRBD1 or TRBD2 may fit D (5 bases each). CDR1 is KGHSH and CDR2 is LQKENI in the germline V gene. Between the trimmed V and J ends, which lost 4 bases and 2 bases, there was a span of 12 bases. The CDR3 totals 14 residues. CDR3 in DNA: TGTGCCAGCTCACTCGGGACCCTAGCCTACGAGCAGTACTTC. It yields the protein CASSLGTLAYEQYF.

V usage is TRBV29-1 and J usage is TRBJ2-5; D is perhaps TRBD2 (6 bases). Trimming took 6 bases from V and 5 from J, leaving 10 bases between them. The CDR3 contains 11 residues. Germline CDR1 and CDR2: SQVTM and ANQGSEA. Here the CDR3 DNA reads TGCAGCGTGGGGGAGGCGGAGACCCAGTACTTC. Its protein product is CSVGEAETQYF.

The sample holds a few counts of this clone. DNA of the CDR3: TGTGCCAGCAGCTTAACGCCCGGGGGGGGCCAAGAGACCCAGTACTTC. Residues: CASSLTPGGGQETQYF. The chain has TRBV7-2 and TRBJ2-5, with 8 positions matching TRBD2. Trimming took 2 bases from V and 1 from J; bases not matched to a gene: 6. CDR1 is SGHTA and CDR2 is FQGNSA in the germline V gene. CDR3 length: 16 amino acids. The full variable domain, with the rest looked up from reference TRBV7-2 and TRBJ2-5, is GAGVSQSPSNKVTEKGKDVELRCDPISGHTALYWYRQSLGQGLEFLIYFQGNSAPDKSGLPSDRFSAERTGGSVSTLTIQRTQQEDSAVYLCASSLTPGGGQETQYFGPGTRLLVL.

This clone appeared a single time. The rearrangement joins TRBV19 to TRBJ2-5; TRBD1 is a possible D gene (5 bases). V was shortened by 5 bases and J by 4 bases, with 11 bases between the two germline ends. The CDR3 runs to 13 residues. Germline CDR1 is LNHDA and CDR2 is SQIVND (reference sequence). The CDR3 sequence: CASSRREGETQYF. The CDR3 region has the DNA TGTGCCAGTAGTCGCAGGGAAGGAGAGACCCAGTACTTC.

This sequence joins TRBV6-1 and TRBJ1-4; D is unclear. There are 16 residues in the CDR3. Trimming pared 1 base from V and 7 bases from J, leaving 16 bases between. Germline-derived CDR1 and CDR2 are MNHNS and SASEGT. For the CDR3, the DNA is TGTGCCAGCAGTGAAGTATACGCCCTTGCGGGTGAAAAACTGTTTTTT. Protein: CASSEVYALAGEKLFF.

This chain uses TRBV5-1 with TRBJ2-7, with D uncertain. Germline loops: CDR1 SGHRS, CDR2 YFSETQ. Trimming removed 0 bases at V and 4 bases at J, with 8 bases between. The CDR3 is 13 amino acids. The CDR3 nucleotides are TGCGCCAGCAGCTTGGGAGGTCAGTACGAGCAGTACTTC. Amino acids: CASSLGGQYEQYF.

This sequence joins TRBV7-6 and TRBJ2-3; 11 bases match TRBD1. V lost 6 bases, J lost 4 bases, and 6 bases stayed unmatched. The CDR3 contains 15 residues. CDR1 SGHVS and CDR2 FNYEAQ come from the germline V gene. CDR3 sequence: CASSRTGGAADTQYF. DNA of the CDR3: TGTGCCAGCAGTCGGACAGGGGGCGCAGCAGATACGCAGTATTTT.

The chain joins TRBV5-4 to TRBJ2-1; perhaps TRBD2 as D (5 bases). Germline V lookup: CDR1 SGHNT, CDR2 YYREEE (reference sequence). The CDR3 consists of 15 residues. V gave up 0 bases and J gave up 6 bases, with 13 bases separating them. CDR3 sequence: CASSLGARSGNEQFF. CDR3 nucleotide sequence: TGTGCCAGCAGCTTGGGGGCTAGGAGCGGCAATGAGCAGTTCTTC.

The genes are TRBV25-1 and TRBJ2-6; D not resolved. With 4 bases removed from V and 0 bases from J, the gap between germline ends came to 7 bases. Germline CDR1 reads MGHDK; CDR2 reads SYGVNS. The CDR3 length is 15 residues. The CDR3 sequence: CASSALASGANVLTF. CDR3 DNA sequence: TGTGCCAGCAGTGCTCTTGCCTCTGGGGCCAACGTCCTGACTTTC.

This clone was observed a handful of times. V gene TRBV6-1 combines with J gene TRBJ2-3; TRBD2 agrees at 7 bases. V shed 4 bases and J 6 bases; nucleotides not matched to a gene: 13. This CDR3 is 16 amino acids long. Germline CDR1 is MNHNS and CDR2 is SASEGT. CDR3 sequence (DNA): TGTGCCAGCAGTGTAAGACTAGCAGAGCCCCTTGATACGCAGTATTTT. Translated, it gives CASSVRLAEPLDTQYF.

This clone has only a few counts. This chain joins TRBV29-1 and TRBJ1-2, with D tentatively TRBD1 (5 bases). The V and J ends lost 1 base and 2 bases respectively, with 17 bases between them. This CDR3 has 16 amino acids. CDR1 and CDR2 from the germline V gene are SQVTM and ANQGSEA. CDR3 in DNA: TGCAGCGTTGAAGCCGCAGGGAAGAAAGGCAACTATGGCTACACCTTC. This translates into CSVEAAGKKGNYGYTF.

In this sample, this clone turned up once. The rearrangement joins TRBV4-1 to TRBJ2-3, with 8 bases identical to TRBD1. The V gene end was trimmed by 0 bases and the J gene end by 0 bases; junction bases not matched to a gene: 5. In germline, CDR1 is MGHRA, CDR2 YSYEKL. CDR3 length: 17 amino acids. The CDR3 loop reads CASSQDLNRGSTDTQYF. The DNA for the CDR3 is TGCGCCAGCAGCCAAGATCTCAACAGGGGGAGCACAGATACGCAGTATTTT.